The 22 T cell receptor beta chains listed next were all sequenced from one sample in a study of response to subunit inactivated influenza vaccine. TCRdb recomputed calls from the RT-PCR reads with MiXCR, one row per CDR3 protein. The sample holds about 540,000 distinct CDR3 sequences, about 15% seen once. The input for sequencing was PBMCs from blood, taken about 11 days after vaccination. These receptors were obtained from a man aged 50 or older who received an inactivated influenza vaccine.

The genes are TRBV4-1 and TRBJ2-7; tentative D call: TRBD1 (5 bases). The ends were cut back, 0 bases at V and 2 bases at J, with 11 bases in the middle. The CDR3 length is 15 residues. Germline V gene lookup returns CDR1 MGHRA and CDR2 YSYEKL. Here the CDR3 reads CASSQDQGSPYEQYF. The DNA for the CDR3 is TGCGCCAGCAGCCAAGACCAGGGATCCCCCTACGAGCAGTACTTC.

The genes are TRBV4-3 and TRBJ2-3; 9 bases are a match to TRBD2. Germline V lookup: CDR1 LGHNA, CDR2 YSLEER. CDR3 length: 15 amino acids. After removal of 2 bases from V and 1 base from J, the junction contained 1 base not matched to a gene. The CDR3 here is CASSQKRGGTDTQYF. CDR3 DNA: TGCGCCAGCAGCCAAAAGCGGGGGGGCACAGATACGCAGTATTTT.

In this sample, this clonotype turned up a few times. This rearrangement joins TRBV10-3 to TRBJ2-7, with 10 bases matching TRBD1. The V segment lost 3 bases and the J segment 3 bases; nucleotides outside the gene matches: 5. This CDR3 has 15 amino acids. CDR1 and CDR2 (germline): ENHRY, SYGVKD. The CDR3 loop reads CAISDLGQGFYEQYF. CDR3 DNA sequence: TGTGCCATCAGTGATTTGGGACAGGGGTTCTACGAGCAGTACTTC.

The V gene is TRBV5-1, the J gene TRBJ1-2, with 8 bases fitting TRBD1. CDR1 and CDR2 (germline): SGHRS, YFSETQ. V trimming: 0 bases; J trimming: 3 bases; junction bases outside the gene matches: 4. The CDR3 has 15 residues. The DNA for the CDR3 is TGCGCCAGCAGCTTGGGGACAGGGCACGACTATGGCTACACCTTC. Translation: CASSLGTGHDYGYTF.

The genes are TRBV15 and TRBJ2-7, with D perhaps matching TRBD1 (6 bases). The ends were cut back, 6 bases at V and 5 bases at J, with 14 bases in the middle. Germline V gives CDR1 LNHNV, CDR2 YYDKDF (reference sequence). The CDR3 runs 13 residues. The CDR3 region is CATRQDSFHEQYF. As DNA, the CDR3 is TGTGCCACCAGGCAGGACAGCTTCCACGAGCAGTACTTC. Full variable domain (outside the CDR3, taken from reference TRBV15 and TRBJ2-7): DAMVIQNPRYQVTQFGKPVTLSCSQTLNHNVMYWYQQKSSQAPKLLFHYYDKDFNNEADTPDNFQSRRPNTSFCFLDIRSPGLGDTAMYLCATRQDSFHEQYFGPGTRLTVT.

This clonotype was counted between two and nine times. As DNA, the CDR3 is TGCGCCAGCAGCACGGGACAGGGAACCTATGGCTACACCTTC. Protein product: CASSTGQGTYGYTF. The chain links TRBV5-1 to TRBJ1-2; 9 bases fit TRBD1. The CDR3 has 14 residues. With V trimmed by 4 bases and J by 4 bases, 5 bases remained unmatched. Germline assignment: CDR1 SGHRS and CDR2 YFSETQ.

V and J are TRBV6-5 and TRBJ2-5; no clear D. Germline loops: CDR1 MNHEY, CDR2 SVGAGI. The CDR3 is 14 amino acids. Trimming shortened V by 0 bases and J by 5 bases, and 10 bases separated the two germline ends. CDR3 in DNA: TGTGCCAGCAGTTACTCGTATAGGGCGGAGACCCAGTACTTC. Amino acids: CASSYSYRAETQYF.

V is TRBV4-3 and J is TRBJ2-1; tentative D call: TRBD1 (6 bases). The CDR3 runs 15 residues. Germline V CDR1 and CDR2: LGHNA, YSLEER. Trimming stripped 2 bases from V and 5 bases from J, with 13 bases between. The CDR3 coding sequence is TGCGCCAGCAGCCAATCGACAGGTGAACACAATGAGCAGTTCTTC. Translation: CASSQSTGEHNEQFF.

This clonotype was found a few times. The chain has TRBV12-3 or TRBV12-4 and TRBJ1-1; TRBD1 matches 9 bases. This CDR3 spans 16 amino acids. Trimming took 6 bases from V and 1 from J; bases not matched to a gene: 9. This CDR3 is CASRTTGGSGNTEAFF. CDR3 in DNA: TGTGCCAGCAGAACGACAGGGGGTTCGGGGAACACTGAAGCTTTCTTT.

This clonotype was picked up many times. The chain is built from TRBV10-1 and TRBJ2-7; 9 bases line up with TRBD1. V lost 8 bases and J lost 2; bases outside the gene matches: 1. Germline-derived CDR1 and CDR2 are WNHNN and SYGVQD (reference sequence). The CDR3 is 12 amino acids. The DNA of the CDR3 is TGCGCCAGCGGGACAGGGCCCTACGAGCAGTACTTC. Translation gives CASGTGPYEQYF.

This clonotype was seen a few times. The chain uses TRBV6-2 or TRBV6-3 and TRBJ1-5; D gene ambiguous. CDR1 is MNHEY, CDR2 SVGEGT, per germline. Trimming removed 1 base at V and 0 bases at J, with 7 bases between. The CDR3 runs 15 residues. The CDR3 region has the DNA TGTGCCAGCAGTTACTTACATTCTAGCAATCAGCCCCAGCATTTT. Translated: CASSYLHSSNQPQHF.

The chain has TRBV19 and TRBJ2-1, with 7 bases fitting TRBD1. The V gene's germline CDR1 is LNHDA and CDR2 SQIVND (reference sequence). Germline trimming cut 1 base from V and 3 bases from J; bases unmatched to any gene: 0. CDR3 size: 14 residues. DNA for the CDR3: TGTGCCAGTAGTATAGGGACAGGCTACAATGAGCAGTTCTTC. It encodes CASSIGTGYNEQFF.

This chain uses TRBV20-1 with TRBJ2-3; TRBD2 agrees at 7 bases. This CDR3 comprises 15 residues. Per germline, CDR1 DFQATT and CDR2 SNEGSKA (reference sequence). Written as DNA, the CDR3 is TGCAGCAATTTTAGGCGGGGGACTAGCACAGATACGCAGTATTTT. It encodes CSNFRRGTSTDTQYF.

DNA for the CDR3: TGTGCCAGCAGTTTACCCCGTCTCGATACGCAGTATTTT. This encodes CASSLPRLDTQYF. The J gene is TRBJ2-3, the V gene TRBV28; the D is unclear. From germline, CDR1 is MDHEN and CDR2 SYDVKM. Trimming stripped 2 bases from V and 6 bases from J, with 9 bases between. This CDR3 comprises 13 residues. Drawing the rest from reference TRBV28 and TRBJ2-3, the complete variable domain is DVKVTQSSRYLVKRTGEKVFLECVQDMDHENMFWYRQDPGLGLRLIYFSYDVKMKEKGDIPEGYSVSREKKERFSLILESASTNQTSMYLCASSLPRLDTQYFGPGTRLTVL.

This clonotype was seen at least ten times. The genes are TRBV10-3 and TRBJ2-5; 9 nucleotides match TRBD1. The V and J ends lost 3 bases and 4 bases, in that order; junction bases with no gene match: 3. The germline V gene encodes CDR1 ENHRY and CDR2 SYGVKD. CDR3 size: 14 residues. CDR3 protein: CAISETGGIETQYF. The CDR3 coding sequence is TGTGCCATCAGTGAAACAGGGGGCATAGAGACCCAGTACTTC.

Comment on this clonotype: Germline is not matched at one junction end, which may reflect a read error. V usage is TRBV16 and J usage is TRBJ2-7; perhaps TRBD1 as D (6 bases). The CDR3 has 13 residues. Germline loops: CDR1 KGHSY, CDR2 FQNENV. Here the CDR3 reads CTSSQRDKGEQYF. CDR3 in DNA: TGTACCAGCAGCCAACGGGACAAAGGCGAGCAGTACTTC.

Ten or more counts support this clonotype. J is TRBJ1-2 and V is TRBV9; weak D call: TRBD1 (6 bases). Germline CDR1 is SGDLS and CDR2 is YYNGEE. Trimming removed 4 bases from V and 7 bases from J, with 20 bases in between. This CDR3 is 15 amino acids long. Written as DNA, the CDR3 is TGTGCCAGCAGCACCGGACAGAGCTCTTATAGTGGCTACACCTTC. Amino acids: CASSTGQSSYSGYTF. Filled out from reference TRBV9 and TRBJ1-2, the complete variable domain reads DSGVTQTPKHLITATGQRVTLRCSPRSGDLSVYWYQQSLDQGLQFLIQYYNGEERAKGNILERFSAQQFPDLHSELNLSSLELGDSALYFCASSTGQSSYSGYTFGSGTRLTVV.

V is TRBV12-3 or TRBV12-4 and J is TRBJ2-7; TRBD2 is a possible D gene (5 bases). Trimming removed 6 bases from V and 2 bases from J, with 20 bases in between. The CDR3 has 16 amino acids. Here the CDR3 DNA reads TGTGCCAGCAGCTTGCACGGGATCTTAGAGACCTACGAGCAGTACTTC. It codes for CASSLHGILETYEQYF.

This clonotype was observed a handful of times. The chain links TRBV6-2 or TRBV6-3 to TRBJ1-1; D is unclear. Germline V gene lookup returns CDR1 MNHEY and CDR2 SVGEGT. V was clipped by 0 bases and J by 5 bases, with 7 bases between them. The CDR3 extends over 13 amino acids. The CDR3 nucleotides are TGTGCCAGCAGTTACTCGTGGGGTACTGAAGCTTTCTTT. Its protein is CASSYSWGTEAFF.

The CDR3 nucleotides are TGTGCCAGCAGCTTATCGGGAGGCGGGCGTGAGCAGTTCTTC. Encoded protein: CASSLSGGGREQFF. The rearrangement joins TRBV7-9 to TRBJ2-1; 7 nucleotides match TRBD2. There are 14 residues in the CDR3. CDR1 is SEHNR and CDR2 is FQNEAQ in the germline V gene (reference sequence). V shed 2 bases and J 9 bases; nucleotides not matched to a gene: 7.

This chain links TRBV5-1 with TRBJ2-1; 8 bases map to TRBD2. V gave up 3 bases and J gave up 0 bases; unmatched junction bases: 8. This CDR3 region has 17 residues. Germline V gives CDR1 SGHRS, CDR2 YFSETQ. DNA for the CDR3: TGCGCCAGCAGCTGGAGACTAGCGCAGAGCTCCTACAATGAGCAGTTCTTC. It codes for CASSWRLAQSSYNEQFF. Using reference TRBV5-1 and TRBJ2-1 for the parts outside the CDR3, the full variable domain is KAGVTQTPRYLIKTRGQQVTLSCSPISGHRSVSWYQQTPGQGLQFLFEYFSETQRNKGNFPGRFSGRQFSNSRSEMNVSTLELGDSALYLCASSWRLAQSSYNEQFFGPGTRLTVL.

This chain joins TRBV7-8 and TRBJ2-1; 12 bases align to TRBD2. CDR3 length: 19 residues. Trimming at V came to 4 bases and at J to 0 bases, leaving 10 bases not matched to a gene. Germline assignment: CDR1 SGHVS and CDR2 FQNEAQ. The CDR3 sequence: CASSSRTSGTSHSYNEQFF. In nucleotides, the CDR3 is TGTGCCAGCAGCTCTCGGACTAGCGGGACTTCTCACTCCTACAATGAGCAGTTCTTC.